This entry describes one T cell receptor (beta chain). Other DNA sequences within the sample encode an identical CDR3. This entry belongs to a study of blood T cell repertoires in COVID-19. The wider study: T cells, B-cell-depleted T cells, or PBMCs supplied cDNA or gDNA.

The germline V and J ends were trimmed by 5 bases and 0 bases, with 10 bases remaining between them. The CDR3 length is 14 residues. CDR1 is ENHRY and CDR2 is SYGVKD in the germline V gene. Original analysis: Scientists estimated how many nucleated cells there were by amplifying reference gene primers. TCRdb keeps only in-frame clones here, not all; method: immunoSEQ multiplex PCR. V and J calls and clone size are as listed in that table; D and trimming were resolved from the DNA. Seen here are roughly 69,000 clones, 70% to 85% observed once, and the top ten hold roughly a tenth. The sequence came from a woman in her 50s with acute or convalescent COVID-19. Sequences were obtained from peripheral blood. The rearrangement uses TRBV10-3 and TRBJ1-1; possibly TRBD1 for D (5 bases). The CDR3 loop reads CAISLQGMNTEAFF. The CDR3 coding sequence is TGTGCCATCAGTTTGCAGGGTATGAACACTGAAGCTTTCTTT.